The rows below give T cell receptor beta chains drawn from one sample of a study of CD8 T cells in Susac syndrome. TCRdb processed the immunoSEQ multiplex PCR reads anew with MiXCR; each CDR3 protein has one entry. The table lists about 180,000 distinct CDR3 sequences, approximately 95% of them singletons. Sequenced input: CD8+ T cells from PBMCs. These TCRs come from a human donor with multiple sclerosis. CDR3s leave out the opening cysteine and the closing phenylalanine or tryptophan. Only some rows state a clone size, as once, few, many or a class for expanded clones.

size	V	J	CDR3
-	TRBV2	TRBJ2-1	ASSDRSGSYNEQF
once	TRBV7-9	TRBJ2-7	ASSPTGDYEQY
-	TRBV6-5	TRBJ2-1	ASSYSLGLEQF
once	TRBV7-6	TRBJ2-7	ASSLNPAGQGFVSEQY
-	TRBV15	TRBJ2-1	ATSDGAMGNEQF
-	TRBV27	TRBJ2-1	ASKSRSGTDNEQF
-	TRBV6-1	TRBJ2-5	ASSEATTATQY
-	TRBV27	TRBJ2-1	ASGGYHEQF
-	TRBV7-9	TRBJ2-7	ASSEPRVPYEQY
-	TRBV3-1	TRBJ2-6	ASSQVSQGWFTGANVLT
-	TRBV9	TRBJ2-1	ASSASQSSYNEQF
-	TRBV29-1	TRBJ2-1	SVKSSASGSYNEQF
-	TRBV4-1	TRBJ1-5	ASSQEGGEYQPQH
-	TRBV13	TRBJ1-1	ASSQMTGWMNTEAF
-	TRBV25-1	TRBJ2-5	ASGPLGKY
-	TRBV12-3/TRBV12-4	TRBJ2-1	ASSLVSFHNEQF
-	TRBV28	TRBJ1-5	ASSFQSLGPQH
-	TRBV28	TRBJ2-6	ASSSRRGANVLT
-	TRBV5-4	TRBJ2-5	ASSQETGKETQY
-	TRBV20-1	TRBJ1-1	SARTVSEYTEAF
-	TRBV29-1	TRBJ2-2	SVDLANTGELF
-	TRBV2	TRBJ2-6	AGNFGTEISGANVLT
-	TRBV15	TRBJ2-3	ATSRSVADTQY
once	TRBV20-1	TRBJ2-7	SALAGGAYEQY
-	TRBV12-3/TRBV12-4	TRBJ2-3	ASIPTRRSTDTQY
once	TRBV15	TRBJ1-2	ATSRGLGRDAVNYGYT
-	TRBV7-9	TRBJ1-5	ASSPTGDSNQPQH
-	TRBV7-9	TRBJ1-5	ASSPMIDSTNQPQH
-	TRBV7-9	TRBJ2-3	ASSLVSFDGGRSTDTQY
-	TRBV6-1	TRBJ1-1	ASSEGGVGEGSEAF
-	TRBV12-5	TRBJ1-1	ASGPSGVTEAF
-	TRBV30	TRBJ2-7	AWSGAGTINEQY
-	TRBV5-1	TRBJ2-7	ASSLVGGAGPRDEQY
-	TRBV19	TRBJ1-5	ASSEGSNQPQH
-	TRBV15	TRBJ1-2	ATSRQGNGYT
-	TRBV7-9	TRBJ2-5	ASSAYTGGAGPETQY
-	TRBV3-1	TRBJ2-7	ASSQEPGQGYEQY
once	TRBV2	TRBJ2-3	ASIRRGRPDTQY
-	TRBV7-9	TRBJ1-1	ASSPPTVDTEAF
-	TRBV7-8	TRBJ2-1	ASSLARVGFDEQF
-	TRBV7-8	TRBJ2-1	ASSLFLPSEQF
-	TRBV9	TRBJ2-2	ASSVEKTGNTGELF
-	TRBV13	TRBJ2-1	ASSLRTEISYNEQF
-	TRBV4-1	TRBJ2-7	ASSQERLAGTYEQY
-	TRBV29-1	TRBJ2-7	SVTGTGSLLAPYEQY
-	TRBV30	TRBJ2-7	AWTPSGAYEQY
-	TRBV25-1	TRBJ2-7	ASSEGASLSYEQY
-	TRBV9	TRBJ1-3	ASGGNTIY
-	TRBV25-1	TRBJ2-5	ASSETGGIGETQY
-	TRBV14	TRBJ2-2	ASSPLGTGQIGELF
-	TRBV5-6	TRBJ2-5	ASSAPGGWETQY
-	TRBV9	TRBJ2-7	ASSPRGGTGAYEQY
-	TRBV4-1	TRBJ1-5	ASSQVTGSRQPQH
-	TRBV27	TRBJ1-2	ACGQYGGYT
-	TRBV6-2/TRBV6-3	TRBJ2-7	ASSQYGSYEQY
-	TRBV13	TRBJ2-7	ASSPRRDGYEQY
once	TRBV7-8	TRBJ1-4	ASSFARDGEKLF
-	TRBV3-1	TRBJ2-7	ASSQGVLGDYEQY